The sequence of this T cell receptor (beta chain) was determined in a study of T cells after yellow fever vaccination. Study overall: The SMART-Seq v4 Ultra Low Input method served to prepare the low-cell-number fractions. Broader study findings: Contamination of FACS-sorted repertoires by abundant clonotypes from the bulk population could occur. The CD4 compartment and the CD8 compartment contained a small share of clonotypes in common.

About this clonotype itself: Its matching antigen is unknown.

Unmatched junction bases numbered 4, after V lost 5 bases and J lost 2 bases. This CDR3 spans 16 amino acids. CDR1 is MNHEY, CDR2 SVGAGI, per germline. In TCRdb, the 5' RACE reads were re-called with MiXCR into one record per CDR3 protein. The sample contains some 150,000 distinct CDR3 sequences, 9.5% to 12% of which appear only once. The rearrangement joins TRBV6-5 to TRBJ2-3; 13 bases match TRBD2. Sample: CD8+ T cells sorted from PBMCs, taken 15 days after the yellow fever booster vaccination. The clonotype comes from a man aged 18 to 35 who received the YFV17D yellow fever vaccine. The CDR3 bases are TGTGCCAGCAGTCAGACTAGCGGGGGGTCCACAGATACGCAGTATTTT. It encodes CASSQTSGGSTDTQYF.